The next 11 T cell receptor beta chains were all read from a single sample in a study of T cell clones after liver transplantation. This table comes from immunoSEQ multiplex PCR, and its TCRdb copy is limited to in-frame clones, with some not included. Seen here are approximately 50,000 clones, roughly 71% observed once, and the top ten hold about 9.9%. Source: CD4+ T cells from blood, taken roughly 56 months after liver transplant. The source is a human patient who received a liver transplant. The graft donor may have given rise to some T cells.

The CDR3 here is CASSVRPEGTQYF. CDR3 sequence (DNA): TGTGCCAGCAGTGTTAGACCCGAGGGGACCCAGTACTTC. V usage is TRBV2 and J usage is TRBJ2-5; possible D gene TRBD2, 5 bases. Looked up from germline, CDR1 is SNHLY and CDR2 is FYNNEI. V gave up 4 bases and J gave up 7 bases, with 13 bases separating them. CDR3 length: 13 residues.

The CDR3 nucleotides are TGTGCCGGTGGGACAGGGGTAACGGGTGAGCAGTTCTTC. This sequence encodes CAGGTGVTGEQFF. The V and J genes are TRBV7-2 and TRBJ2-1; 10 nucleotides agree with TRBD1. Germline trimming cut 11 bases from V and 9 bases from J; bases unmatched to any gene: 10. Germline lookup yields CDR1 SGHTA and CDR2 FQGNSA. CDR3 length: 13 residues.

The chain recombines TRBV27 with TRBJ1-5; no clear D. CDR1 and CDR2 from the germline V gene are MNHEY and SMNVEV (reference sequence). CDR3 length: 12 residues. Trimming took 4 bases from V and 0 from J, leaving 1 base between them. The CDR3 sequence is CASSYSNQPQHF. CDR3 nucleotide sequence: TGTGCCAGCAGTTATAGCAATCAGCCCCAGCATTTT.

The chain combines TRBV5-6 with TRBJ1-2, with TRBD1 identical over 9 bases. J was trimmed by 4 bases and V by 4 bases; bases with no gene match: 5. Looked up from germline, CDR1 is SGHDT and CDR2 is YYEEEE. The CDR3 spans 14 residues. As DNA, the CDR3 is TGTGCCAGCAGCCCCGGGACAGGGATCTATGGCTACACCTTC. It translates to CASSPGTGIYGYTF.

This clone was counted a few times. The chain carries TRBV30 and TRBJ1-1, with D perhaps matching TRBD1 (5 bases). The CDR3 loop spans 13 amino acids. Trimming stripped 0 bases from V and 4 bases from J, with 9 bases between. Germline CDR1 reads GTSNPN; CDR2 reads SVGIG (reference sequence). The CDR3 loop reads CAWSVAGVTEAFF. CDR3 DNA sequence: TGTGCCTGGAGTGTTGCGGGGGTCACTGAAGCTTTCTTT.

The chain recombines TRBV30 with TRBJ1-5; no definite D call. CDR1 is GTSNPN and CDR2 is SVGIG in the germline V gene (reference sequence). The CDR3 runs 13 residues. Trimming pared 0 bases from V and 0 bases from J, leaving 3 bases between. The CDR3 DNA is TGTGCCTGGAGTGTAGATAGCAATCAGCCCCAGCATTTT. This codes for CAWSVDSNQPQHF.

This sequence joins TRBV9 and TRBJ2-2; D not resolved. The CDR3 runs 14 residues. CDR1 SGDLS and CDR2 YYNGEE come from the germline V gene. V dropped 3 bases and J dropped 1 base, with 7 bases sitting between them. This CDR3 reads CASSARVNTGELFF. The CDR3 DNA reads as TGTGCCAGCAGCGCGCGTGTGAACACCGGGGAGCTGTTTTTT.

The J gene is TRBJ2-7, the V gene TRBV6-1; 8 bases are shared with TRBD1. The trim removed 0 bases at V and 7 bases at J, leaving 8 bases unmatched. The CDR3 spans 15 residues. Per germline, CDR1 MNHNS and CDR2 SASEGT. The CDR3 DNA reads TGTGCCAGCAGTGAAGCCCAGGGGGCTTCTCTAGAGCAGTACTTC. Amino acid sequence: CASSEAQGASLEQYF.

This clone was observed a handful of times. The chain couples TRBV7-9 to TRBJ2-5, with 9 bases aligning to TRBD2. Per germline, CDR1 SEHNR and CDR2 FQNEAQ (reference sequence). V shed 2 bases, J shed 2 bases, and the junction held 12 bases outside the gene matches. This CDR3 has 18 amino acids. The CDR3: CASSLRLQRLAAQETQYF. CDR3 DNA: TGTGCCAGCAGCTTAAGACTTCAGCGACTAGCGGCTCAAGAGACCCAGTACTTC.

CDR3 nucleotides: TGTGCCAGCAGCAGGGGCGGGGAGACCCAGTACTTC. This sequence encodes CASSRGGETQYF. V is TRBV7-8 and J is TRBJ2-5; D is tentatively TRBD1 or TRBD2 (5 bases each). V gave up 5 bases and J gave up 5 bases, with 9 bases separating them. The CDR3 length is 12 residues. CDR1 is SGHVS, CDR2 FQNEAQ, per germline.

The chain is built from TRBV7-2 and TRBJ2-7, with D perhaps matching TRBD1 or TRBD2 (5 bases each). This CDR3 is 15 amino acids long. Germline values: CDR1 SGHTA, CDR2 FQGNSA. V was shortened by 1 base and J by 7 bases, with 17 bases between the two germline ends. The CDR3 loop reads CASSLDSSPWGEQYF. The CDR3 nucleotides read TGTGCCAGCAGCTTAGATTCCTCCCCCTGGGGGGAGCAGTACTTC. Based on the CDR3 plus reference TRBV7-2 and TRBJ2-7, the full variable domain is GAGVSQSPSNKVTEKGKDVELRCDPISGHTALYWYRQSLGQGLEFLIYFQGNSAPDKSGLPSDRFSAERTGGSVSTLTIQRTQQEDSAVYLCASSLDSSPWGEQYFGPGTRLTVT.